This TCR beta chain was recorded in a study of cytomegalovirus exposure and HLA in healthy donors. Broader study findings: According to the study, roughly 160 TCR beta chains were cytomegalovirus-associated. Analysis was carried out at a later point, and it linked a missense DCLRE1C variant to TCR beta V- and J-gene trimming. Association of 15,000 to 20,000 TCR beta sequences with HLA alleles was found at 0.05 false discovery rate in a later analysis.

On this clone itself: Its antigen is as yet unknown.

V lost 6 bases, J lost 1 base, and 9 bases lay in between. CDR3 length: 13 residues. The germline CDR1 and CDR2 sequences are MDHEN and SYDVKM. PCR involved 60 Vbeta and 13 Jbeta primers. Clones were sequenced by immunoSEQ multiplex PCR, and TCRdb holds only the in-frame ones, with some missing. Among around 130,000 clones, more than 60% were seen once, and the ten largest hold around 1.9%. The source material was PBMCs. This rearrangement joins TRBV28 to TRBJ1-1; D is ambiguous. This sequence originates from a male donor in good health and CMV-seronegative. The DNA for the CDR3 is TGTGCCAGCAGCCGACACGAGAACACTGAAGCTTTCTTT. Translated, it gives CASSRHENTEAFF.